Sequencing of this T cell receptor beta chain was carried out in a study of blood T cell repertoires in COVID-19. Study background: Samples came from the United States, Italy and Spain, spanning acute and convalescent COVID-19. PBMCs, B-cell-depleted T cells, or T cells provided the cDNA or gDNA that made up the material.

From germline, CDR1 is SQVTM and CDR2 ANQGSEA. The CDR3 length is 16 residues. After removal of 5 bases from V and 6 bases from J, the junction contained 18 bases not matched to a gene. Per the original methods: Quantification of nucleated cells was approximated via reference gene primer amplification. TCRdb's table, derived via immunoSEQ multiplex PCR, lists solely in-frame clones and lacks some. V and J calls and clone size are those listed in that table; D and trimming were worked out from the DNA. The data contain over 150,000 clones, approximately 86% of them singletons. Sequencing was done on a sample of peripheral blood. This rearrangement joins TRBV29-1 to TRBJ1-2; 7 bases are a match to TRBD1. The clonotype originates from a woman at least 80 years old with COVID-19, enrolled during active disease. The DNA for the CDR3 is TGCAGCGTTTTGAAGGGGGCAGGTCCTCGGGGCGATGGCTACACCTTC. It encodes CSVLKGAGPRGDGYTF.